The clone carrying this TCR beta chain has only a few counts. Germline V gene data show CDR1 as LNHNV and CDR2 as YYDKDF (reference sequence). The CDR3 runs to 17 residues. The V gene lost 0 bases and the J gene lost 0 bases, with 12 bases spanning the gap. This entry is derived from a study of patients and donors after allogeneic stem cell transplantation. TCRdb redid the calling of the RT-PCR reads with MiXCR, one entry per CDR3 protein. The sample lists roughly 180,000 distinct CDR3 sequences, around two fifths seen once, with 33% in the top ten. The J gene is TRBJ1-3, the V gene TRBV15, with D unclear. Sequencing was performed on blood, either unsorted or a sorted T cell fraction (not recorded which). This sequence originates from a human donor who was either an allogeneic HSCT recipient or a stem cell or donor lymphocyte infusion donor (not recorded which). It is not recorded whose cells these are; they may come from a transplant donor. For the CDR3, the DNA is TGTGCCACCAGCAGAGAAAAGAGGGCTGGCTCTGGAAACACCATATATTTT. Translation: CATSREKRAGSGNTIYF.